Listed below are T cell receptor beta chains from one sample, sequenced in a study of blood T cell repertoires in COVID-19. Libraries were prepared by immunoSEQ multiplex PCR; TCRdb keeps only in-frame clonotypes and omits some of them. The table includes 150,000 or so clones, 80% detected once. Sequencing was performed on PBMCs or T cells enriched from blood (not recorded which). These receptor sequences come from a man in his forties or fifties who had recovered from COVID-19. Both conserved end residues are part of each CDR3. A D gene is named only where the DNA matches it firmly.

j_call v_call d_call cdr3_nt cdr3_aa
TRBJ2-5 TRBV6-5 TRBD1 TGTGCCAGCAGCCCCTTCGGGACAGGGGGGGAGACCCAGTACTTC CASSPFGTGGETQYF
TRBJ1-4 TRBV5-1 - TGCGCCAGCAGCTCCAACAACGAAAAACTGTTTTTT CASSSNNEKLFF
TRBJ1-2 TRBV30 - TGTGCCTGGAGTTTCCAGGGGCTCGGCTATGGCTACACCTTC CAWSFQGLGYGYTF
TRBJ2-5 TRBV9 TRBD1 TGTGCCAGCACCCCTTCAGGACAGGCTATACAAGAGACCCAGTACTTC CASTPSGQAIQETQYF
TRBJ2-7 TRBV11-2 TRBD1 TGTGCCAGCAGGATACCGGGGACAGGGACTTCCTACGAGCAGTACTTC CASRIPGTGTSYEQYF
TRBJ1-6 TRBV19 - TGTGCCAGTAGTATAATGGGGGGGCAATACGATAATTCACCCCTCCACTTT CASSIMGGQYDNSPLHF
TRBJ2-3 TRBV6-6 - TGTGCCAGCAGCCGTTGGGCCTCTAGCACAGATACGCAGTATTTT CASSRWASSTDTQYF
TRBJ1-2 TRBV3-1/TRBV3-2 TRBD1 TGTGCCAGCAGCCAAGACCAGGACAGGGGCACCTTC CASSQDQDRGTF
TRBJ2-3 TRBV29-1 TRBD2 TGCAGCGTGGGGGGGGGCACAGATACGCAGTATTTT CSVGGGTDTQYF
TRBJ1-2 TRBV29-1 - TGCAGCGTTGAATCCAGGGGCGTTTATGGCTACACCTTC CSVESRGVYGYTF
TRBJ1-5 TRBV2 - TGTGCCAGCAGTGTAGGCGGGGCAGGTCTCGGTGGGAGCAATCAGCCCCAGCATTTT CASSVGGAGLGGSNQPQHF
TRBJ2-5 TRBV3-1/TRBV3-2 TRBD2 TGTGCCAGCAGCCAGGCTAGCGGGGGACTCCAGGCCCAGTACTTC CASSQASGGLQAQYF
TRBJ2-1 TRBV9 TRBD1 TGTGCCAGCAGCGTAGCTACAGGGGACAGATACAATGAGCAGTTCTTC CASSVATGDRYNEQFF
TRBJ2-5 TRBV5-5 - TGTGCCAGCAGCTTGTCCCCTAGCGCGGGCCAAGAGACCCAGTACTTC CASSLSPSAGQETQYF
TRBJ1-1 TRBV9 - TGTGCCAGCAGCGCCCAGGGTATTTTAGGGAAAGCTTTCTTT CASSAQGILGKAFF
TRBJ1-3 TRBV12-5 - TGTGCTAGTGGTCCTCCAGGTCTCTCTGGAAACACCATATATTTT CASGPPGLSGNTIYF
TRBJ2-6 TRBV19 - TGTGCCACGCGGAGCTCTGGGGCCAACGTCCTGACTTTC CATRSSGANVLTF
TRBJ2-2 TRBV30 TRBD2 TGTGCCTGGAGCGTCTCCCGGACTAGCGGGGGAACGAACACCGGGGAGCTGTTTTTT CAWSVSRTSGGTNTGELFF
TRBJ1-2 TRBV7-8 - TGTGCCAGCAGCTTGAATCGCGAGGGTGGGGGCTACACCTTC CASSLNREGGGYTF
TRBJ2-5 TRBV3-1/TRBV3-2 TRBD2 TGTGCCAGCAGCTCCGGACTAGCGGAGACCCAGTACTTC CASSSGLAETQYF
TRBJ1-1 TRBV18 - TGTGCCAGCTCCCCTCCTAACACTGAAGCTTTCTTT CASSPPNTEAFF
TRBJ1-6 TRBV27 TRBD1 TGTGCCAGCTGGGACAGACAAAATTCACCCCTCCACTTT CASWDRQNSPLHF